These 10 T cell receptor beta chains were all obtained from the same sample, sequenced in a study of beta chain features in type 1 diabetes. The sequenced template was cDNA made from the entire isolated RNA. Some clones are missing from TCRdb's copy, which holds only in-frame ones; the method was immunoSEQ multiplex PCR. The sample includes around 190,000 clones, roughly an eighth seen only once; the top ten take 0.62%. What was sequenced was central memory CD4+ T cells from blood. These receptors were collected from a woman between 18 and 30 years old in good health.

This clone came up a few times. This chain links TRBV5-4 with TRBJ2-3, with D tentatively TRBD1 (5 bases). Trimming left V 4 bases short and J 2 bases short, with 8 bases between. Germline values: CDR1 SGHNT, CDR2 YYREEE (reference sequence). This CDR3 has 13 residues. For the CDR3, the DNA is TGTGCCAGCAGCCCAGGGTTCACAGATACGCAGTATTTT. Protein sequence: CASSPGFTDTQYF.

This clone was observed a handful of times. The rearrangement links TRBV2 to TRBJ2-3, with D tentatively TRBD1 (7 bases). The CDR3 totals 15 residues. The V and J ends lost 6 bases and 3 bases respectively, with 16 bases between them. Germline V lookup: CDR1 SNHLY, CDR2 FYNNEI. DNA for the CDR3: TGTGCCAGCAGGCAGAGACAGGGAGGAACAGATACGCAGTATTTT. As protein: CASRQRQGGTDTQYF.

This chain links TRBV30 with TRBJ2-7, with TRBD2 matching over 11 bases. The CDR3 sequence is 15 residues long. The germline V gene has CDR1 GTSNPN and CDR2 SVGIG (reference sequence). Germline trimming cut 5 bases from V and 1 base from J; bases unmatched to any gene: 7. The CDR3 is CAWDRGLAASYEQYF. CDR3 sequence (DNA): TGTGCCTGGGACCGGGGACTAGCGGCTTCCTACGAGCAGTACTTC.

This chain joins TRBV18 and TRBJ2-1; a weak D match, TRBD2 (6 bases). Trimming cost V 5 bases and J 4 bases, with 9 bases left between them. The CDR3 has 13 residues. Germline CDR1 reads KGHSH; CDR2 reads LQKENI. The CDR3 loop is CASSTSSYNEQFF. CDR3 coding DNA: TGTGCCAGCTCAACTAGCAGTTACAATGAGCAGTTCTTC.

This clone was seen a few times. The CDR3 bases are TGTGCCAGCAGTTTCGCAGGGAACGTGTTTGGCTACACCTTC. Amino acid sequence: CASSFAGNVFGYTF. V gene TRBV28 combines with J gene TRBJ1-2; perhaps TRBD1 as D (5 bases). With 3 bases removed from V and 7 bases from J, the gap between germline ends came to 15 bases. This CDR3 has 14 amino acids. Per germline, CDR1 MDHEN and CDR2 SYDVKM.

The chain carries TRBV18 and TRBJ2-6, with a weak D call TRBD1 (6 bases). Trimming shortened V by 2 bases and J by 7 bases, and 9 bases separated the two germline ends. The CDR3 contains 14 residues. Germline CDR1 reads KGHSH; CDR2 reads LQKENI. CDR3 amino acids: CASSPRGIANVLTF. CDR3 coding DNA: TGTGCCAGCTCACCAAGGGGGATCGCCAACGTCCTGACTTTC. The full variable domain, in which reference TRBV18 and TRBJ2-6 provide the parts outside the CDR3, is NAGVMQNPRHLVRRRGQEARLRCSPMKGHSHVYWYRQLPEEGLKFMVYLQKENIIDESGMPKERFSAEFPKEGPSILRIQQVVRGDSAAYFCASSPRGIANVLTFGAGSRLTVL.

Remarks on this clone: Other nucleotide sequences from this sample produce the same CDR3. CDR3 amino acids: CASSRDTTEAFF. The CDR3 region has the DNA TGCGCCAGCAGCCGGGACACAACTGAAGCTTTCTTT. This sequence joins TRBV5-1 and TRBJ1-1, with a possible D match to TRBD1 (6 bases). The CDR3 is 12 residues long. V was clipped by 4 bases and J by 5 bases, with 9 bases between them. Germline V gene data show CDR1 as SGHRS and CDR2 as YFSETQ.

The V call is TRBV2, the J call TRBJ1-4; D not resolved. Looked up from germline, CDR1 is SNHLY and CDR2 is FYNNEI. V was pared by 3 bases and J by 7 bases, with 15 bases between. This CDR3 is 15 amino acids long. CDR3 bases: TGTGCCAGCAGTGAGTCCGGAGGACTTTTTGAAAAACTGTTTTTT. It encodes CASSESGGLFEKLFF.

V gene TRBV7-9 combines with J gene TRBJ1-3, with TRBD1 identical over 8 bases. CDR1 and CDR2 from the germline V gene are SEHNR and FQNEAQ (reference sequence). Trimming removed 6 bases from V and 0 bases from J; junction bases left unmatched: 4. The CDR3 extends over 15 amino acids. The CDR3 reads CASSGQGGSGNTIYF. As DNA, the CDR3 is TGTGCCAGCAGTGGACAGGGCGGCTCTGGAAACACCATATATTTT.

V and J are TRBV6-5 and TRBJ1-1; D ambiguous. V was shortened by 5 bases and J by 6 bases, with 13 bases between the two germline ends. Germline CDR1 and CDR2: MNHEY and SVGAGI. CDR3 size: 13 residues. The CDR3 here is CASSALGRAEAFF. CDR3 coding DNA: TGTGCCAGCAGTGCCTTAGGGAGGGCTGAAGCTTTCTTT.